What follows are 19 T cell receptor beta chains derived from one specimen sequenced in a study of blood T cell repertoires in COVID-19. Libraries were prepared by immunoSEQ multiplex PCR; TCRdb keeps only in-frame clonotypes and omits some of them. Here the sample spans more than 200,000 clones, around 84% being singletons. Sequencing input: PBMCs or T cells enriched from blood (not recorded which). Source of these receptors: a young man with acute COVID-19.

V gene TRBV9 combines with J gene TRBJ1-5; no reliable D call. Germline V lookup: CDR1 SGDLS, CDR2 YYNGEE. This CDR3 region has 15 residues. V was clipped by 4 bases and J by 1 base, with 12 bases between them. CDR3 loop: CASSPEPGSNQPQHF. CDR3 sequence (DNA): TGTGCCAGCAGCCCGGAACCGGGGAGCAATCAGCCCCAGCATTTT. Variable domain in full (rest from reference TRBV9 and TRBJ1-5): DSGVTQTPKHLITATGQRVTLRCSPRSGDLSVYWYQQSLDQGLQFLIQYYNGEERAKGNILERFSAQQFPDLHSELNLSSLELGDSALYFCASSPEPGSNQPQHFGDGTRLSIL.

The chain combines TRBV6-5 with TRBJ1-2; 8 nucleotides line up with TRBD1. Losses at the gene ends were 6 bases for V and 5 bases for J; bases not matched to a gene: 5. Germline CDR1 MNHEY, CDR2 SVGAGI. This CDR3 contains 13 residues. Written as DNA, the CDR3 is TGTGCCAGCAGGAAGACAGGGGATTATGGCTACACCTTC. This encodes CASRKTGDYGYTF.

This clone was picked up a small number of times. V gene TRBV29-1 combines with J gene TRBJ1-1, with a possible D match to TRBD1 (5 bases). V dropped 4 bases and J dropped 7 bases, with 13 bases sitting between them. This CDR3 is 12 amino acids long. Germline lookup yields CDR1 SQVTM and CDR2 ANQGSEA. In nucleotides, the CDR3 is TGCAGCGTTGGTGGCAGGGCACTTGAAGCTTTCTTT. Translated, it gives CSVGGRALEAFF.

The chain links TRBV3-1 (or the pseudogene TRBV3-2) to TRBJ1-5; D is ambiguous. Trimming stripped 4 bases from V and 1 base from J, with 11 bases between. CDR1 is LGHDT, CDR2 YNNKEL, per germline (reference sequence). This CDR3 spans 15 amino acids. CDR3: CASSPGPRSNQPQHF. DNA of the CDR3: TGTGCCAGCAGCCCGGGTCCCCGGAGCAATCAGCCCCAGCATTTT.

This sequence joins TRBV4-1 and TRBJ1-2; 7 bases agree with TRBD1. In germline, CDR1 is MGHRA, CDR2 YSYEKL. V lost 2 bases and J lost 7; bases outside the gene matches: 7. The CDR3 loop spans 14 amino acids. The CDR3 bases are TGCGCCAGCAGCCAACCGCAGGGGGAAGGTGGCTACACCTTC. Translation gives CASSQPQGEGGYTF.

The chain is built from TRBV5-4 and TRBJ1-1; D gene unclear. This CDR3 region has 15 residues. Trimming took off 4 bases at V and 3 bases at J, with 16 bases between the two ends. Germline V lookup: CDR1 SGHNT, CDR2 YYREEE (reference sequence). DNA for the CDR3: TGTGCCAGCAGCGACGGAGGCCACGGGGACACTGAAGCTTTCTTT. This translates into CASSDGGHGDTEAFF.

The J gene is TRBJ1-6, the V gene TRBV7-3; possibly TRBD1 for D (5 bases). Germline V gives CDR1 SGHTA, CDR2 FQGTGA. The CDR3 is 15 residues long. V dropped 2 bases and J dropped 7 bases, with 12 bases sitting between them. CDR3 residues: CASSLAGQGNSPLHF. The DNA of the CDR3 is TGTGCCAGCAGCTTAGCAGGGCAGGGCAATTCACCCCTCCACTTT.

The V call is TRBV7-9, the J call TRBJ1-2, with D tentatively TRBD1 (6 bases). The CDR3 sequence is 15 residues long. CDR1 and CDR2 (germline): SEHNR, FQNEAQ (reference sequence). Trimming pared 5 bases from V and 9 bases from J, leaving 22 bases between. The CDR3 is CASSPPGARKTSYTF. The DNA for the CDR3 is TGTGCCAGCAGCCCCCCAGGGGCGCGAAAAACCAGCTACACCTTC.

The CDR3 protein is CASSFEPYEQYF. The CDR3 DNA sequence: TGTGCCAGCAGCTTTGAGCCCTACGAGCAGTACTTC. J is TRBJ2-7 and V is TRBV14, with D uncertain. V lost 5 bases and J lost 2, with 7 bases in between. Germline assignment: CDR1 SGHDN and CDR2 FVKESK. The CDR3 spans 12 residues.

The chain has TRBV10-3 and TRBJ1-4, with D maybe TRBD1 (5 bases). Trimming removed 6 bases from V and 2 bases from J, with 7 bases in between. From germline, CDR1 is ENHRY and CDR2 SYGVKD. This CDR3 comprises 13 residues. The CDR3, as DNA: TGTGCCATCAGCAGGGCCACTAATGAAAAACTGTTTTTT. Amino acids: CAISRATNEKLFF.

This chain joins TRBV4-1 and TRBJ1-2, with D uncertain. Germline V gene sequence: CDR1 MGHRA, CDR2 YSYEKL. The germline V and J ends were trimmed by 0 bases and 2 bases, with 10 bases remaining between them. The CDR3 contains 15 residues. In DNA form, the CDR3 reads TGCGCCAGCAGCCAAGACTTCAGCGAGAACTATGGCTACACCTTC. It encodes CASSQDFSENYGYTF.

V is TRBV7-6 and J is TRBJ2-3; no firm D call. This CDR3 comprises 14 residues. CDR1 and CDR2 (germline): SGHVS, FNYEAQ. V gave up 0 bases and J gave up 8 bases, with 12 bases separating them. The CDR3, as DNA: TGTGCCAGCAGCTTAGCGCGAATAGCTGGTACGCAGTATTTT. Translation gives CASSLARIAGTQYF. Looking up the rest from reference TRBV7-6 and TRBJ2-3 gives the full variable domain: GAGVSQSPRYKVTKRGQDVALRCDPISGHVSLYWYRQALGQGPEFLTYFNYEAQQDKSGLPNDRFSAERPEGSISTLTIQRTEQRDSAMYRCASSLARIAGTQYFGPGTRLTVL.

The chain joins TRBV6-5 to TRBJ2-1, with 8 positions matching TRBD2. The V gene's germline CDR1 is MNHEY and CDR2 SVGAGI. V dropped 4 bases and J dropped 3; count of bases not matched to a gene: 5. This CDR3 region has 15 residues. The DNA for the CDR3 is TGTGCCAGCAGTTCCGGACTAGCCGGCTACAATGAGCAGTTCTTC. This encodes CASSSGLAGYNEQFF.

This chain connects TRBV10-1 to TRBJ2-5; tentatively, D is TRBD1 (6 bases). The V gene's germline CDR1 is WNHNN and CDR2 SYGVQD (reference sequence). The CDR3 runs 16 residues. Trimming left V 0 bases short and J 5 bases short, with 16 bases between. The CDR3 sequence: CASSESRGRGRETQYF. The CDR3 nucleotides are TGCGCCAGCAGTGAGTCTCGGGGCAGGGGTCGGGAGACCCAGTACTTC.

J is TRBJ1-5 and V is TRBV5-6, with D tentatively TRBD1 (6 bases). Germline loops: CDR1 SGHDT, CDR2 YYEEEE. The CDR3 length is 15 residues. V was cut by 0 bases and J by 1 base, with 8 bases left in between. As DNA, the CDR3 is TGTGCCAGCAGCTTGGTGGGGGCAAGCAATCAGCCCCAGCATTTT. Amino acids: CASSLVGASNQPQHF.

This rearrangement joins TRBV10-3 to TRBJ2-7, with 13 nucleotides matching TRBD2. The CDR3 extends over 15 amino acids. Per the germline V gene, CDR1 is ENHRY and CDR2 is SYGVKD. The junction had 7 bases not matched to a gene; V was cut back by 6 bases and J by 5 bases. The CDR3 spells CAIRSGTSGDDEQYF. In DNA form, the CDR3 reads TGTGCCATCAGATCCGGGACTAGCGGGGACGACGAGCAGTACTTC.

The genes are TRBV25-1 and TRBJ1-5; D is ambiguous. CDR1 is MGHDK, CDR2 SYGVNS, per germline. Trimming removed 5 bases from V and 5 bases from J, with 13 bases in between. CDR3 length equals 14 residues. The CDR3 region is CASSLSLEDQPQHF. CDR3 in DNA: TGTGCCAGCAGTCTCAGTTTAGAGGATCAGCCCCAGCATTTT.

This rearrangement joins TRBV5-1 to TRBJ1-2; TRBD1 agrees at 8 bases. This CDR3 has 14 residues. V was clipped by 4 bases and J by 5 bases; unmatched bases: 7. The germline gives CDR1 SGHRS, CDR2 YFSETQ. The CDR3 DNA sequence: TGCGCCAGCAGCCCACCCACAGGGGGGTATGGCTACACCTTC. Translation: CASSPPTGGYGYTF.

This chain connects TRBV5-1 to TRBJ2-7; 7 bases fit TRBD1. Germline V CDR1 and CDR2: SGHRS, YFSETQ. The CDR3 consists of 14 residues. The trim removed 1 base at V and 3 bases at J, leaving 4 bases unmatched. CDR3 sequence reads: CASSLQDRLYEQYF. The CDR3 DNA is TGCGCCAGCAGCTTGCAGGACAGGCTCTACGAGCAGTACTTC.